This entry concerns a single T cell receptor (beta chain). Its antigen is still unknown. Nothing much larger sits one base from this clone, and base qualities are not available. The sample has other DNA sequences that encode this CDR3 too. For the CD8 naive samples, CD45RO-negative cells were positively selected for CCR7, yielding a CD45RA+CCR7+ population from which TemRA cells were excluded. The donors were healthy, HIV-negative adults who had no recently reported acute infections or vaccinations. All donors were Caucasian adults living in Nashville, Tennessee, USA. Blood was collected by leukapheresis, and PBMCs were isolated by Ficoll-Histopaque density gradient centrifugation and then cryopreserved in liquid nitrogen vapor phase. Analytical flow cytometry was used to check the purity and quantity of every magnetically sorted T cell population. Genomic DNA was isolated from every sorted fraction and measured by UV absorbance on a Nanodrop 2000c.

Using the deep immunoSEQ assay, multiplex PCR amplified TCR CDR3 regions from genomic DNA. For each cell subset, the extracted genomic DNA was distributed evenly across all wells of several immunoSEQ 96-well plates, and each plate served as one replicate. For sorted subsets, each replicate PCR was loaded with roughly 190 ng genomic DNA, equivalent to about 33,000 T cell genomes. Purified libraries were measured with a Qubit 3.0 fluorometer, size-checked on a Bioanalyzer 2100, and measured again with the KAPA Library Quantification kit. A separate single-read 150-cycle Illumina NextSeq 550 flow cell was used to sequence each immunoSEQ 96-well plate. The original pipeline was this. Because the immunoSEQ output held only junctional sequences and lacked quality scores, the filtering could not match the filtering applied to full-length reads. Sequences were annotated with PyIR, a Python wrapper for IgBLAST v1.9, using IMGT germline references to assign V/J genes and CDR3. Any read was removed if the V/J assignment was weak (E-value above 1e-6), the CDR3 was missing, or the read contained stop codons, out-of-frame junctions, or ambiguous translated residues. V3J clonotypes were defined as sequences sharing the same inferred V gene, J gene, and CDR3 amino acid sequence. To compute the percentage overlap between repertoires, the number of shared unique clonotypes was divided by the size of the smaller repertoire. Repertoire richness was assessed with RTK rarefaction, the Chao1 estimator, and Recon v2.1 estimates of unobserved clonotypes. For all TCRbeta clonotypes obtained by the gDNA method from a few donors, generation probabilities were computed with OLGA. As stored in TCRdb, this immuneACCESS dataset retains in-frame rearrangements with V and J assigned. A fraction of the clones does not appear; measured against another copy, unresolved V genes explain less than half of the discrepancy, and the remainder lacks a known reason. V, J and clone size reflect that table, while D and trimming were determined from the DNA. The sample contains some 580,000 clones, 98% of them found a single time. The ten largest clones add up to 0.3% of the sample.

After removal of 1 base from V and 3 bases from J, the junction retains 3 bases not matched to a gene. The cysteine opens and the phenylalanine closes a CDR3 of 15 amino acids. The only DNA kept is the CDR3, 45 bases in frame from the first base. From a lookup of the germline V gene, CDR1 and CDR2 are MGHRA and YSYEKL. The data were taken from a study of shared clonotypes between healthy human individuals (dated by TCRdb to about 2020). Regarding the study in general: Two women and a few men aged 18 to 49 years were included in the cohort. Between about 0.8 and 8.9 billion PBMCs per donor were obtained by leukapheresis. For each donor, CD4 naive and CD4 memory were each given three plates, CD8 naive was given two plates, and CD8 memory was given one plate. The study deeply sequenced blood TCR repertoires of 5 or 6 healthy adults to estimate repertoire size and the extent of clonotype sharing between individuals. To increase sequencing depth and limit assay-specific biases, different laboratories used diverse techniques to prepare libraries and sequence TCR repertoires.

Results and caveats for the whole study, not just this receptor: Clonotypes shared by all four sorted-subset donors showed higher generation probabilities than non-shared clonotypes. Because the study included a small number of donors, the genetic and exposure-history diversity represented was limited. Pairwise subsampling led to the expectation that sequencing depth would affect the degree of clonotype sharing among donors. Sharing across several donors was observed for approximately 4.6% of naive CD4, over 3% of naive CD8, 2% to 2.5% of memory CD4, and about 0.39% of memory CD8 clonotypes. Naive subsets generally had larger estimated clonotype richness than memory subsets did. Sampling was restricted to blood, and TCR repertoires in tissues likely differ from the TCR repertoires found in blood. Rarefaction of sorted-subset datasets indicated incomplete sequencing despite the large sequencing depth.

This TCR came from a man aged 30-40 years in good health. The sample was naive CD8+ T cells sorted from blood. This sample's cell subset or site label indicates: CD45RA+CCR7+. The rearrangement combines TRBV4-1 with TRBJ2-7; 10 of the junction bases match TRBD2. The DNA sequence is TGCGCCAGCAGCCAAGGTCTAGCGGGAGACTACGAGCAGTACTTC. Translated, it reads CASSQGLAGDYEQYF.